What follows are 26 T cell receptor beta chains derived from one specimen sequenced in a study of T-cell reconstitution after alpha-beta-depleted transplantation in children. A library of TCRbeta sequences, prepared with unique molecular identifiers, was generated. TCRdb reprocessed the PCR reads via MiXCR and lists one record per CDR3 protein. Of approximately 420,000 distinct CDR3 sequences listed, around 9.9% are singletons. The sequences come from PBMCs from the stem cell graft donor, collected from the stem cell graft. These receptors all come from a human donor who donated a stem cell graft to a child with acute myeloid leukemia.

The chain is built from TRBV7-3 and TRBJ2-1; TRBD2 aligns across 8 bases. J was trimmed by 7 bases and V by 5 bases; bases with no gene match: 10. There are 15 residues in the CDR3. Germline lookup yields CDR1 SGHTA and CDR2 FQGTGA. The CDR3: CASSPSGGAGNEQFF. The CDR3 DNA reads TGTGCCAGCAGCCCGAGCGGGGGTGCGGGTAATGAGCAGTTCTTC.

The sample holds a few counts of this clonotype. In nucleotides, the CDR3 is TGTGCCACCGCCGACAGGGTATCACCCCTCCACTTT. Translated, it gives CATADRVSPLHF. V usage is TRBV12-3 or TRBV12-4 and J usage is TRBJ1-6; 7 bases fit TRBD1. The CDR3 spans 12 residues. With 10 bases clipped from V and 10 bases from J, the junction kept 7 bases outside the gene matches.

This clonotype turned up a few times. The chain combines TRBV5-1 with TRBJ2-1, with D unresolved. CDR1 SGHRS and CDR2 YFSETQ come from the germline V gene. The CDR3 has 12 residues. V was cut by 0 bases and J by 10 bases, with 8 bases left in between. CDR3 sequence: CASSLGLREQFF. In DNA, the CDR3 is TGCGCCAGCAGCTTGGGCCTGAGGGAGCAGTTCTTC.

This clonotype turned up a few times. The genes are TRBV20-1 and TRBJ1-4, with D possibly matching TRBD1 (6 bases). Trimming pared 3 bases from V and 5 bases from J, leaving 10 bases between. This CDR3 region has 13 residues. CDR1 is DFQATT and CDR2 is SNEGSKA in the germline V gene (reference sequence). Written as DNA, the CDR3 is TGCAGTGCTAGTGGACAGAAGAATGAAAAACTGTTTTTT. It encodes CSASGQKNEKLFF.

This chain connects TRBV29-1 to TRBJ2-1; D is ambiguous. Between the trimmed V and J ends, which lost 7 bases and 7 bases, there was a span of 17 bases. The CDR3 has 13 amino acids. Germline CDR1 is SQVTM and CDR2 is ANQGSEA. CDR3 DNA: TGCAGCGCAGTAGGACCCTTGCGGAATGAGCAGTTCTTC. Translation gives CSAVGPLRNEQFF.

This clonotype was seen many times. The V call is TRBV7-8, the J call TRBJ2-2; a possible D gene is TRBD1 (6 bases). Germline assignment: CDR1 SGHVS and CDR2 FQNEAQ. The CDR3 loop spans 15 amino acids. V lost 4 bases and J lost 2, with 11 bases in between. CDR3 sequence reads: CASSSTGLNTGELFF. CDR3 sequence (DNA): TGTGCCAGCAGCTCGACAGGCCTTAACACCGGGGAGCTGTTTTTT.

This clonotype was seen a handful of times. V is TRBV28 and J is TRBJ2-5; 10 bases match TRBD1. V gave up 10 bases and J gave up 5 bases; unmatched junction bases: 7. The CDR3 loop spans 13 amino acids. The V gene's germline CDR1 is MDHEN and CDR2 SYDVKM. CDR3 nucleotide sequence: TGTGCCACCCTTGACAGGGGGCGGGAGACCCAGTACTTC. This gives the protein CATLDRGRETQYF.

This clonotype has ten or more counts. The chain carries TRBV29-1 and TRBJ2-5; no firm D call. Trimming took off 6 bases at V and 3 bases at J, with 11 bases between the two ends. Germline V gene data show CDR1 as SQVTM and CDR2 as ANQGSEA. CDR3 length equals 12 residues. CDR3 coding DNA: TGCAGCGTGGTTGGGATGGAAGAGACCCAGTACTTC. This sequence encodes CSVVGMEETQYF.

The sample holds a few counts of this clonotype. The chain uses TRBV5-6 and TRBJ2-5; D is unresolved. V dropped 2 bases and J dropped 5 bases, with 10 bases sitting between them. CDR1 is SGHDT, CDR2 YYEEEE, per germline. The CDR3 runs 13 residues. In nucleotides, the CDR3 is TGTGCCAGCAGCTTACCCGCCCGGGAGACCCAGTACTTC. Protein product: CASSLPARETQYF.

This clonotype appeared a few times. This chain uses TRBV7-8 with TRBJ2-1; TRBD2 aligns across 7 bases. The CDR3 extends over 12 amino acids. Germline lookup yields CDR1 SGHVS and CDR2 FQNEAQ. The trim removed 4 bases at V and 9 bases at J, leaving 3 bases unmatched. CDR3 sequence: CASSSIAGEQFF. The DNA for the CDR3 is TGTGCCAGCAGCTCAATAGCGGGTGAGCAGTTCTTC.

This clonotype came up many times. The chain's CDR3 is CASSPGMGQGYNEQFF. CDR3 nucleotides: TGCGCCAGCAGCCCTGGAATGGGACAGGGGTACAATGAGCAGTTCTTC. This chain joins TRBV5-1 and TRBJ2-1, with 10 bases identical to TRBD1. Germline V gene lookup returns CDR1 SGHRS and CDR2 YFSETQ. The CDR3 is 16 residues long. Trimming took 4 bases from V and 4 from J; bases not matched to a gene: 8.

This chain uses TRBV4-1 with TRBJ2-1; 7 bases match TRBD1. CDR1 and CDR2 (germline): MGHRA, YSYEKL. The ends lost 1 base at V and 9 bases at J; junction bases unmatched: 18. The CDR3 covers 18 residues. The CDR3 sequence is CASSQGQGERGVYGEQFF. As DNA, the CDR3 is TGCGCCAGCAGCCAAGGACAGGGCGAGAGAGGGGTATACGGTGAGCAGTTCTTC.

This clonotype was seen a few times. J is TRBJ2-7 and V is TRBV20-1; tentative D call: TRBD2 (5 bases). Germline values: CDR1 DFQATT, CDR2 SNEGSKA (reference sequence). V shed 1 base and J shed 1 base, with 14 bases lying between them. This CDR3 is 15 amino acids long. For the CDR3, the DNA is TGCAGTGCTAGAGTGGGCGGGTCCCTTTCCTACGAGCAGTACTTC. Its translation: CSARVGGSLSYEQYF.

This clonotype occurred many times. The rearrangement joins TRBV7-2 to TRBJ2-5; D possibly matches TRBD1 or TRBD2 (6 bases each). The CDR3 runs 15 residues. V was shortened by 4 bases and J by 5 bases, with 17 bases between the two germline ends. Germline V gene data show CDR1 as SGHTA and CDR2 as FQGNSA. The CDR3 reads CASSWGDTWGETQYF. The CDR3 nucleotides read TGTGCCAGCAGCTGGGGGGACACCTGGGGGGAGACCCAGTACTTC.

In this sample, this clonotype turned up a few times. The chain uses TRBV11-2 and TRBJ2-1, with 15 bases lining up with TRBD2. With V trimmed by 4 bases and J by 0 bases, 7 bases remained unmatched. The CDR3 extends over 19 amino acids. CDR1 and CDR2 from the germline V gene are SGHAT and FQNNGV. The CDR3 DNA follows: TGTGCCAGCAGCTCGGGACTAGCGGGGGGTCTCCCCTCCTACAATGAGCAGTTCTTC. Its translation is CASSSGLAGGLPSYNEQFF.

This clonotype has more than one count but fewer than ten. V is TRBV6-2 or TRBV6-3 and J is TRBJ1-2, with D maybe TRBD1 (5 bases). Trimming shortened V by 6 bases and J by 0 bases, and 14 bases separated the two germline ends. Germline CDR1 and CDR2: MNHEY and SVGEGT. The CDR3 has 15 residues. The CDR3, as DNA: TGTGCCAGCAGGACGGCAGGGAGACCTAACTATGGCTACACCTTC. It codes for CASRTAGRPNYGYTF.

This clonotype has a handful of counts. The rearrangement joins TRBV20-1 to TRBJ2-5, with D perhaps assigned TRBD1 or TRBD2 (7 bases each). This CDR3 is built from 14 residues. Trimming cost V 6 bases and J 3 bases, with 17 bases left between them. The germline V gene has CDR1 DFQATT and CDR2 SNEGSKA (reference sequence). The CDR3: CSARGGRKEETQYF. The CDR3 DNA reads as TGCAGTGCCAGGGGGGGGAGAAAAGAAGAGACCCAGTACTTC.

This clonotype showed up many times. This sequence joins TRBV7-2 and TRBJ1-1, with TRBD1 as a possible D gene (5 bases). This CDR3 comprises 16 residues. Germline CDR1 SGHTA, CDR2 FQGNSA. Trimming took off 4 bases at V and 0 bases at J, with 15 bases between the two ends. This CDR3 reads CASSSISRVLNTEAFF. CDR3 in DNA: TGTGCCAGCAGCTCCATAAGCAGGGTGTTGAACACTGAAGCTTTCTTT.

This clonotype was seen more than once but under ten times. The rearrangement joins TRBV18 to TRBJ2-7; unclear D gene. V lost 2 bases and J 6 bases, leaving 8 bases between the germline ends. CDR1 is KGHSH, CDR2 LQKENI, per germline. The CDR3 runs 12 residues. The CDR3: CASSPATGEQYF. As DNA, the CDR3 is TGTGCCAGCTCACCAGCGACTGGCGAGCAGTACTTC.

This clonotype was seen only a few times. The chain has TRBV10-3 and TRBJ2-3; D may be TRBD1 (5 bases). The V end lost 10 bases, the J end lost 2 bases, and 13 bases lay between the germline ends. The germline CDR1 and CDR2 sequences are ENHRY and SYGVKD. The CDR3 is 13 residues long. This chain's CDR3 is CASRQQNTDTQYF. The CDR3 DNA is TGTGCCAGCAGACAGCAAAACACAGATACGCAGTATTTT.

This rearrangement joins TRBV5-8 to TRBJ2-3, with 8 bases that match TRBD1. The CDR3 extends over 16 amino acids. Germline V gene lookup returns CDR1 SGHTS and CDR2 YDEGEE. Unmatched junction bases numbered 12, after V lost 4 bases and J lost 5 bases. DNA of the CDR3: TGTGCCAGCAGCCTCACCCAGGGGGCTCTCGGAGATACGCAGTATTTT. Protein sequence: CASSLTQGALGDTQYF. Together with reference TRBV5-8 and TRBJ2-3, the CDR3 gives the full variable domain: EAGVTQSPTHLIKTRGQQATLRCSPISGHTSVYWYQQALGLGLQFLLWYDEGEERNRGNFPPRFSGRQFPNYSSELNVNALELEDSALYLCASSLTQGALGDTQYFGPGTRLTVL.

The chain carries TRBV7-8 and TRBJ2-3; no reliable D call. The CDR3 sequence is 12 residues long. Germline CDR1 is SGHVS and CDR2 is FQNEAQ. With 4 bases removed from V and 11 bases from J, the gap between germline ends came to 13 bases. The CDR3 nucleotides read TGTGCCAGCAGCTCCGTGTTGTATGGGCAGTATTTT. It codes for CASSSVLYGQYF.

This clonotype was detected only a few times. The chain's CDR3 is CASSYSILEMETQYF. CDR3 in DNA: TGTGCCAGCAGTTACTCGATTTTGGAGATGGAGACCCAGTACTTC. The chain joins TRBV6-5 to TRBJ2-5; D remains unclear. CDR3 length equals 15 residues. Trimming cost V 0 bases and J 5 bases, with 13 bases left between them. Germline V gives CDR1 MNHEY, CDR2 SVGAGI.

The CDR3 DNA follows: TGTGCCAGCAGCTTTGGGTCGAGCGGGAGAATCGGGAATGAGCAGTTCTTC. Translated, it gives CASSFGSSGRIGNEQFF. The V gene is TRBV7-9, the J gene TRBJ2-1, with TRBD2 matching over 8 bases. The CDR3 contains 17 residues. Germline CDR1 SEHNR, CDR2 FQNEAQ (reference sequence). After removal of 3 bases from V and 7 bases from J, the junction contained 14 bases not matched to a gene.

This clonotype turned up a few times. The CDR3 protein is CASSLEPGIHYGYTF. The CDR3 nucleotides are TGTGCCAGCAGCTTGGAGCCGGGAATTCATTATGGCTACACCTTC. This chain links TRBV5-5 with TRBJ1-2; unclear D gene. The CDR3 is made up of 15 amino acids. V gave up 0 bases and J gave up 5 bases, with 14 bases separating them. Germline CDR1 reads SGHKS; CDR2 reads YYEKEE (reference sequence).

In its sample, this clonotype was seen many times. V usage is TRBV7-9 and J usage is TRBJ2-5; D is uncertain. The V and J ends lost 3 bases and 0 bases respectively, with 8 bases between them. CDR3 length: 14 residues. The germline CDR1 and CDR2 sequences are SEHNR and FQNEAQ (reference sequence). In nucleotides, the CDR3 is TGTGCCAGCAGCTTCTGGGCAGACCAAGAGACCCAGTACTTC. Its protein product is CASSFWADQETQYF.